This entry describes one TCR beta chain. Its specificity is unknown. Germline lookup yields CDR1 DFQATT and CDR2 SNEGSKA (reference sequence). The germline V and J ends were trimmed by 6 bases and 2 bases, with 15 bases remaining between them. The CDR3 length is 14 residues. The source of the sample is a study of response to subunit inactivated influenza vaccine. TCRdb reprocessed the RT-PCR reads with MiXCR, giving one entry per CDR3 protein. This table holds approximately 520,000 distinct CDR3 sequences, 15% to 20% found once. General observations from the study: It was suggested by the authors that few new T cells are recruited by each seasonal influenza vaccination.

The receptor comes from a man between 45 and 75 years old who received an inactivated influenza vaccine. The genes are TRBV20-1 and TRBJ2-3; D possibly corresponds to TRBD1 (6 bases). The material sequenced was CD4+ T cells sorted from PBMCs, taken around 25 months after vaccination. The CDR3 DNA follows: TGCAGTGCCGGTTACAGGGCCACCACAGATACGCAGTATTTT. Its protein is CSAGYRATTDTQYF.